The clone carrying this TCR beta chain has just a few counts. Its specificity is unknown. Purities over 95% were achieved in all sorted populations. Trimming shortened V by 4 bases and J by 2 bases, and 12 bases separated the two germline ends. There are 14 residues in the CDR3. In germline, CDR1 is SGHAT, CDR2 FQNNGV. The sample comes from a study of beta chain features in type 1 diabetes. About the research overall: Healthy donors, compared against patients, showed similar age, gender and cell yields. Findings of the study overall: Comparison showed that naive, central memory and Treg TCRB repertoires appeared more similar among patients than among healthy donors. Among all four CD4+ subsets, Type 1 diabetes patients had TCRB CDR3s that were moderately but significantly shorter. The VDJ junctions of type 1 diabetes patients carried fewer insertions and more deletions.

Sequencing targeted expressed TCRB transcripts, as all isolated RNA had been reverse transcribed. Produced via immunoSEQ multiplex PCR; TCRdb's table is partial and in-frame only. The sample lists a few hundred thousand clones, roughly 12% occurring once. The sample comprised naive CD4+ T cells from blood. The source is a woman under 30 with type 1 diabetes. V usage is TRBV11-2 and J usage is TRBJ2-7; the D gene is possibly TRBD2 (7 bases). CDR3 residues: CASSWGGRAYEQYF. CDR3 nucleotide sequence: TGTGCCAGCAGCTGGGGGGGCAGAGCCTACGAGCAGTACTTC.